This record looks at one T cell receptor (beta chain) sequence and its context. Its antigen is unidentified. The sample comes from a study of blood T cells in healthy people across ages. General observations from the study: Naive and antigen-experienced cells were not separated, limiting conclusive comparison.

Together with a sample-barcoded 5' primer, a J-beta primer mix was included in a second PCR lasting roughly 7 to 11 cycles. MiXCR, applied by TCRdb to the 5' RACE reads, yields one record per CDR3 protein. The sample lists over 600,000 distinct CDR3 sequences; around three fifths were seen once. Each of the donors had 8 to 10 milliliters of peripheral blood drawn into EDTA-treated Vacutainer tubes. Trimming at V came to 4 bases and at J to 2 bases, leaving 4 bases not matched to a gene. This CDR3 has 15 residues. The V gene's germline CDR1 is SGHTA and CDR2 FQGNSA. Sequencing input: blood. The receptor was derived from a man aged 35 to 55 in good health. The rearrangement uses TRBV7-2 and TRBJ2-3; TRBD2 matches 9 bases. CDR3 coding DNA: TGTGCCAGCAGCTGGGGACTAGCCGACACAGATACGCAGTATTTT. Its protein is CASSWGLADTDTQYF.